The clone carrying this TCR beta chain was recorded at least ten times. Its antigen is not identified. This entry comes from a study of T cells after yellow fever vaccination. Overall study findings and caveats: Faster peaking, at day 5 versus 15, marked a secondary response that was weaker.

V was trimmed by 3 bases and J by 4 bases, leaving 13 bases between them. This CDR3 is built from 15 residues. TCRdb reanalysed the 5' RACE reads using MiXCR and keeps one entry per CDR3 protein. The table has about 120,000 distinct CDR3 sequences, under 9% seen once. The rearrangement joins TRBV12-3 or TRBV12-4 to TRBJ2-1; tentatively, D is TRBD1 (5 bases). This receptor was identified in a man in his late teens or twenties who received the YFV17D yellow fever vaccine. This sample comprised CD8+ T cells sorted from PBMCs, obtained on the day of the yellow fever booster vaccination. The CDR3 here is CASSFRVLEYNEQFF. The CDR3 DNA reads as TGTGCCAGCAGTTTCAGGGTTCTGGAGTACAATGAGCAGTTCTTC.